The 3 T cell receptor beta chains below were found in one sample sequenced in a study of cytomegalovirus exposure and HLA in healthy donors. Vbeta (60) and Jbeta (13) primers were used in the PCR. TCRdb's table, derived via immunoSEQ multiplex PCR, lists solely in-frame clones and lacks some. This sample has around 40,000 clones, with around 69% found just once. Sequencing was performed on PBMCs. The receptor set was obtained from a woman in her 30s in good health and CMV-seronegative.

The chain joins TRBV5-4 to TRBJ2-7, with D hard to call. CDR1 and CDR2 (germline): SGHNT, YYREEE (reference sequence). This CDR3 has 14 residues. Trimming removed 0 bases at V and 3 bases at J, with 10 bases between. CDR3 amino acids: CASSLDQAFYEQYF. CDR3 in DNA: TGTGCCAGCAGCTTGGACCAGGCCTTCTACGAGCAGTACTTC.

The chain is built from TRBV27 and TRBJ2-1; 12 bases are shared with TRBD2. Germline trimming cut 3 bases from V and 9 bases from J; bases unmatched to any gene: 6. Germline CDR1 reads MNHEY; CDR2 reads SMNVEV (reference sequence). The CDR3 has 15 residues. CDR3 in DNA: TGTGCCAGCAGTTTTTCCCGACTAGCGGGAGTTGAGCAGTTCTTC. It encodes CASSFSRLAGVEQFF.

J is TRBJ1-4 and V is TRBV6-1, with 10 positions matching TRBD1. J gave up 8 bases and V 1 base, and 7 bases lay outside the gene matches. This CDR3 spans 16 amino acids. The germline gives CDR1 MNHNS, CDR2 SASEGT. CDR3 bases: TGTGCCAGCAGTGAAGGTTCCGGGACAGGGGAAGAAAAACTGTTTTTT. It specifies CASSEGSGTGEEKLFF.